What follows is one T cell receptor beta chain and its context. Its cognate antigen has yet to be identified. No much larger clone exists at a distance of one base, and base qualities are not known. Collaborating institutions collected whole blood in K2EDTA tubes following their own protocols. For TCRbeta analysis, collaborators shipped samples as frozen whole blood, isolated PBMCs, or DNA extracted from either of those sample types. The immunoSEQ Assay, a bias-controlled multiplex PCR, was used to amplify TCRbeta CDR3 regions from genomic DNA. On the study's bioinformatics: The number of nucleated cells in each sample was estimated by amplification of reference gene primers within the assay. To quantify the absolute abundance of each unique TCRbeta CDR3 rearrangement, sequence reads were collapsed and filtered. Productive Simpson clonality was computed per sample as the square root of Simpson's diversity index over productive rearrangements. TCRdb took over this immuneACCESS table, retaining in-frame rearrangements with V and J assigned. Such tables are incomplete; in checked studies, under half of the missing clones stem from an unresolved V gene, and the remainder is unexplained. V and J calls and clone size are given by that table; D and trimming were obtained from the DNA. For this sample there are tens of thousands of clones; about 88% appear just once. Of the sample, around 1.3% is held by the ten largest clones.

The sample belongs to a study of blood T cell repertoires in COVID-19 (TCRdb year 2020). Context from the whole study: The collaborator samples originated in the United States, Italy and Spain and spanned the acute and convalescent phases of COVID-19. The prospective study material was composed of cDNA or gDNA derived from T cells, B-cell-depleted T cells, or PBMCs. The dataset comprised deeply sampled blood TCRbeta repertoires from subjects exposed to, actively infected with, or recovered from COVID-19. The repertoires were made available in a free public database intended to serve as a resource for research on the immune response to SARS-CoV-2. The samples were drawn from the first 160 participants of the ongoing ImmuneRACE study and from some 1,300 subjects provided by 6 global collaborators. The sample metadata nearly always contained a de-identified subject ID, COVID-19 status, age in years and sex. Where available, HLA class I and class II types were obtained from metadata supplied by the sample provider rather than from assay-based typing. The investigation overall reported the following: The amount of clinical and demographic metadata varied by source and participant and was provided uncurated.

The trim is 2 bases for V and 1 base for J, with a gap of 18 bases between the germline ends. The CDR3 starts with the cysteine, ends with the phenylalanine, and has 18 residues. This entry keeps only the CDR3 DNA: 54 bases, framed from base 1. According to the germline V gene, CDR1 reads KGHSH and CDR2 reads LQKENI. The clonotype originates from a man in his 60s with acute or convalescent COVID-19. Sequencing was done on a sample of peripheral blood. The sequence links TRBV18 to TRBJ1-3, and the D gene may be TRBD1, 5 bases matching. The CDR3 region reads CASSPYPRTRVSGNTIYF. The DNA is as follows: TGTGCCAGCTCACCATATCCAAGGACACGGGTTTCTGGAAACACCATATATTTT.